Listed below are T cell receptor beta chains from one sample, sequenced in a study of blood T cells in healthy people across ages. TCRdb used MiXCR to reprocess the 5' RACE reads, holding one entry per CDR3 protein. The table has hundreds of thousands of distinct CDR3 sequences, around two fifths seen once. Sequenced input: blood. All receptors come from a man aged 80 or over in good health. CDR3s include the opening cysteine and the closing phenylalanine or tryptophan. Each record gives: J gene, D gene, clone size, V gene, CDR3 protein, CDR3 DNA. D genes are given only for firm matches. The size entry is marked missing in some rows and otherwise reads once, few, many or a size class.

>TRBJ2-5|TRBD1|.|TRBV3-1
CASSQWDSQETQYF
TGTGCCAGCAGCCAATGGGACAGCCAAGAGACCCAGTACTTC
>TRBJ1-5|TRBD1|.|TRBV30
CAWSRQGDQPQHF
TGTGCCTGGAGCCGACAGGGGGACCAGCCCCAGCATTTT
>TRBJ2-6|.|few|TRBV12-3/TRBV12-4
CASSAGLPNPGVLTF
TGTGCCAGCAGTGCTGGACTCCCCAACCCTGGGGTCCTGACTTTC
>TRBJ1-6|.|.|TRBV7-6
CASSSGQGSSPLHF
TGTGCCAGCAGCTCGGGGCAGGGTTCTTCACCCCTCCACTTT
>TRBJ2-1|.|many|TRBV10-3
CAISERPGTEDEQFF
TGTGCCATCAGTGAGCGACCCGGGACGGAGGATGAGCAGTTCTTC
>TRBJ1-1|.|few|TRBV11-2
CASSLARGSAAEAFF
TGTGCCAGCAGCTTAGCCAGAGGATCGGCGGCTGAAGCTTTCTTT
>TRBJ2-1|TRBD2|many|TRBV6-5
CASSYGFTTSGRRSYNEQFF
TGTGCCAGCAGTTACGGATTTACGACTAGCGGGAGGCGCTCCTACAATGAGCAGTTCTTC
>TRBJ2-3|TRBD1|many|TRBV7-2
CASSSKTGVTDTQYF
TGTGCCAGCAGCTCCAAGACAGGGGTCACAGATACGCAGTATTTT
>TRBJ2-7|.|few|TRBV2
CASRQGVSYEQYF
TGTGCCAGCAGACAGGGAGTAAGCTACGAGCAGTACTTC
>TRBJ2-3|.|.|TRBV6-1
CASKSPGGADTQYF
TGTGCCAGCAAATCGCCAGGGGGGGCAGATACGCAGTATTTT
>TRBJ2-2|.|.|TRBV11-2
CASSLVRRASTGELFF
TGTGCCAGCAGCTTAGTTCGTAGGGCGAGCACCGGGGAGCTGTTTTTT
>TRBJ2-3|TRBD1|few|TRBV5-1
CASSSRTGGVADTQYF
TGCGCCAGCAGCTCCCGGACAGGGGGCGTTGCAGATACGCAGTATTTT
>TRBJ2-7|.|.|TRBV20-1
CSARLETQITYEQYF
TGCAGTGCTAGGCTCGAGACACAAATAACCTACGAGCAGTACTTC
>TRBJ1-3|.|.|TRBV11-2
CASSPLVRARQNTIYF
TGTGCCAGCAGCCCTCTTGTTAGAGCACGACAGAACACCATATATTTT
>TRBJ2-1|TRBD2|.|TRBV6-6
CASRKPMGGGGEQFF
TGTGCCAGCAGGAAACCGATGGGGGGGGGAGGTGAGCAGTTCTTC
>TRBJ1-2|.|many|TRBV6-5
CASSPRTGGYGYTF
TGTGCCAGCAGTCCAAGGACCGGAGGCTATGGCTACACCTTC
>TRBJ2-3|.|many|TRBV6-2/TRBV6-3
CASSFSDGTQYF
TGTGCCAGCAGTTTCTCGGATGGCACGCAGTATTTT
>TRBJ2-4|.|.|TRBV11-2
CASSRNQDVANQVAKNIQYF
TGTGCCAGCAGCAGAAACCAGGACGTAGCAAATCAAGTTGCCAAAAACATTCAGTACTTC
>TRBJ2-6|.|few|TRBV3-1
CASSLRIQSGANVLTF
TGTGCCAGCAGCCTTCGCATCCAGTCAGGGGCCAACGTCCTGACTTTC
>TRBJ2-4|.|few|TRBV29-1
CSVEAKNIQYF
TGCAGCGTTGAAGCCAAAAACATTCAGTACTTC
>TRBJ2-7|.|.|TRBV4-2
CASSQVDGGSSYEQYF
TGTGCCAGCAGCCAAGTTGATGGAGGGAGCTCCTACGAGCAGTACTTC
>TRBJ2-5|.|few|TRBV11-2
CASSIRRGNIETQYF
TGTGCCAGCAGCATCCGGAGGGGGAATATAGAGACCCAGTACTTC
>TRBJ2-5|TRBD1|.|TRBV5-1
CASSRTPTGGEETQYF
TGCGCCAGCAGCCGAACGCCGACAGGGGGCGAGGAGACCCAGTACTTC
>TRBJ2-1|TRBD2|.|TRBV20-1
CSARTYRTSGNYNEQFF
TGCAGTGCTAGAACCTATAGGACTAGCGGGAACTACAATGAGCAGTTCTTC
>TRBJ1-2|.|.|TRBV5-1
CASSLEGKNYGYTF
TGCGCCAGCAGCTTGGAGGGGAAGAACTATGGCTACACCTTC
>TRBJ1-2|TRBD1|.|TRBV5-6
CASSGRGQGAYGYTF
TGTGCCAGCAGCGGGAGAGGACAGGGGGCCTATGGCTACACCTTC
>TRBJ2-1|TRBD2|.|TRBV5-4
CASSPTVAGGLTSEQFF
TGTGCCAGCAGCCCGACTGTAGCGGGAGGATTGACTAGTGAGCAGTTCTTC
>TRBJ2-7|TRBD2|few|TRBV15
CATSRDLLAGRGANSYEQYF
TGTGCCACCAGCAGAGACTTACTAGCGGGAAGGGGAGCTAACTCCTACGAGCAGTACTTT
>TRBJ2-7|TRBD2|many|TRBV7-2
CASSLRSSGGTYEQYF
TGTGCCAGCAGCTTACGTTCTAGCGGGGGGACCTACGAGCAGTACTTC
>TRBJ1-5|.|few|TRBV4-1
CASSQATAINQPQHF
TGCGCCAGCAGCCAAGCAACAGCCATCAATCAGCCCCAGCATTTT
>TRBJ2-5|.|.|TRBV6-6
CASGGTAQETQYF
TGTGCCAGCGGTGGGACCGCCCAAGAGACCCAGTACTTC
>TRBJ2-7|.|.|TRBV28
CASSQGGTTTGHEQYF
TGTGCCAGCAGTCAGGGGGGGACAACCACTGGGCACGAGCAGTACTTC
>TRBJ2-7|.|few|TRBV7-9
CASSLAAGATGIFYEQYF
TGTGCCAGCAGCTTAGCGGCCGGGGCGACAGGAATTTTCTACGAGCAGTACTTC
>TRBJ2-1|TRBD2|.|TRBV5-1
CASSLGGTSGQNEQFF
TGCGCCAGCAGCCTAGGAGGGACTAGCGGACAAAATGAGCAGTTCTTC
>TRBJ2-7|TRBD2|once|TRBV30
CAWRPPGGGSYEQYF
TGTGCCTGGAGACCGCCGGGGGGGGGCTCCTACGAGCAGTACTTC
>TRBJ1-4|.|few|TRBV3-1
CASSQDPREKLFF
TGTGCCAGCAGCCAAGATCCCCGTGAAAAACTGTTTTTT
>TRBJ2-5|TRBD1|few|TRBV5-5
CASTWDSNYQETQYF
TGTGCCAGCACCTGGGACAGCAACTACCAAGAGACCCAGTACTTC
>TRBJ2-3|.|.|TRBV7-2
CASSPGAPDTQYF
TGTGCCAGCAGCCCCGGGGCCCCCGATACGCAGTATTTT
>TRBJ1-1|.|.|TRBV7-2
CASSLNTAGVTEAFF
TGTGCCAGCAGCCTTAACACGGCAGGGGTCACTGAAGCTTTCTTT
>TRBJ1-1|.|few|TRBV28
CAEQRLVNTEAFF
TGTGCCGAACAGCGTCTCGTGAACACTGAAGCTTTCTTT
>TRBJ2-1|TRBD2|.|TRBV27
CASSFLGGSYNEQFF
TGTGCCAGCAGTTTTCTCGGGGGGAGCTACAATGAGCAGTTCTTC
>TRBJ2-7|.|.|TRBV15
CATSREHMEYEQYF
TGTGCCACCAGCAGAGAACACATGGAGTACGAGCAGTACTTC
>TRBJ2-5|TRBD1|.|TRBV20-1
CSARGTGGSETQYF
TGCAGTGCTAGAGGGACAGGGGGATCGGAGACCCAGTACTTC
>TRBJ2-3|TRBD2|few|TRBV10-3
CAISPLAGGRVDTQYF
TGTGCCATCAGCCCTCTAGCGGGGGGGCGAGTAGATACGCAGTATTTT
>TRBJ1-2|.|once|TRBV5-1
CASSQDALYGYTF
TGCGCCAGCAGCCAAGACGCATTATATGGCTACACCTTC
>TRBJ2-1|.|.|TRBV6-2/TRBV6-3
CACSRQVNGEQFF
TGTGCCTGCAGTAGACAGGTTAATGGTGAGCAGTTCTTC
>TRBJ1-1|.|few|TRBV6-1
CASRGSPRGTEAFF
TGTGCCAGCAGGGGTTCCCCACGGGGCACTGAAGCTTTCTTT
>TRBJ2-1|TRBD1|.|TRBV12-3/TRBV12-4
CASSPPGQGENEQFF
TGTGCCAGCAGTCCCCCGGGACAGGGGGAGAATGAGCAGTTCTTC
>TRBJ2-6|.|few|TRBV7-6
CASSSAPGSGANVLTF
TGTGCCAGCAGCTCGGCCCCCGGCTCTGGGGCCAACGTCCTGACTTTC
>TRBJ2-5|TRBD2|.|TRBV14
CASSQDLGLAGAETQYF
TGTGCCAGCAGCCAAGATCTGGGACTAGCGGGAGCAGAGACCCAGTACTTC